Sequencing of this T cell receptor beta chain was carried out in a study of neurological immune-mediated disorders. Regarding the study as a whole: There were no CDR3 amino acid sequences shared by expanded clones across subjects, a result suggesting private repertoires in all groups.

The sample holds many counts of this clonotype. Its cognate antigen is unknown. The germline CDR1 and CDR2 sequences are SGHRS and YFSETQ. The CDR3 is 16 amino acids. Trimming cost V 3 bases and J 5 bases; bases outside gene matches: 12. TCRdb used MiXCR to reprocess the 5' RACE reads, holding one entry per CDR3 protein. The sample lists approximately 68,000 distinct CDR3 sequences, roughly 4.8% occurring once. The specimen was PBMCs. The receptor was derived from a woman in her 70s with multiple sclerosis. The V gene is TRBV5-1, the J gene TRBJ1-1, with 8 bases matching TRBD1. DNA of the CDR3: TGCGCCAGCAGCTCAGGCTACGGACAGGGTTGGACTGAAGCTTTCTTT. It yields the protein CASSSGYGQGWTEAFF.